This paragraph reports one T cell receptor beta chain. Its antigen is undetermined. Per the germline V gene, CDR1 is SGHDT and CDR2 is YYEEEE. V was pared by 3 bases and J by 9 bases, with 6 bases of the junction left unmatched. The CDR3 is made up of 15 amino acids. The data originate from a study of cytomegalovirus exposure and HLA in healthy donors. Findings and limits, study-wide: According to a later analysis, most TCR beta chains associated with CMV appeared HLA-restricted. Most sequenced TCRs were rare (though some public TCRs occurred in many donors).

The study ran its PCR with 60 Vbeta and 13 Jbeta primers. TCRdb's table, derived via immunoSEQ multiplex PCR, lists solely in-frame clones and lacks some. The sample has fewer than 150,000 clones. The chain employs TRBV5-6 and TRBJ1-6; TRBD1 matches 10 bases. The sequence derives from a man aged 35 to 55 in good health and CMV-seronegative. The material sequenced was PBMCs. CDR3 nucleotides: TGTGCCAGCAGCTGGGACAGGGGTTTGAGTTCACCCCTCCACTTT. This encodes CASSWDRGLSSPLHF.